A single sample is the source of the 32 T cell receptor beta chains below, sequenced in a study of siplizumab effects on memory and regulatory T cells. Using immunoSEQ multiplex PCR, the repertoire was profiled, and TCRdb retains in-frame clones only, with some absent. Of roughly 56,000 clones listed, around 98% are singletons. The sequencing input was naive CD8+ T cells sorted from blood. Receptors were obtained from a human donor in good health.

The chain links TRBV21-1 to TRBJ2-2; no check of the table's D call, TRBD1, against the DNA was made. TRBV21-1 corresponds to a pseudogene. This CDR3 is 15 amino acids long. Here the CDR3 reads CASSKRTGTTGELFF. The CDR3 DNA reads as TGTGCCAGCAGCAAAAGGACAGGGACCACCGGGGAGCTGTTTTTT.

This clone was observed a few times. J is TRBJ1-1 and V is TRBV7-9; D call uncertain. The CDR3 is 11 amino acids. Germline V gene lookup returns CDR1 SEHNR and CDR2 FQNEAQ (reference sequence). The V end was cut by 8 bases, the J end by 3 bases, with 7 bases between. The CDR3 nucleotides read TGTGCCAGCGGGAGGGACACTGAAGCTTTCTTT. Amino acids: CASGRDTEAFF.

This chain links TRBV28 with TRBJ1-1, with D tentatively TRBD1 (6 bases). V lost 6 bases to trimming and J lost 7 bases, with 21 bases between them. The CDR3 covers 15 residues. Germline-derived CDR1 and CDR2 are MDHEN and SYDVKM. CDR3: CASSPTGFSTREAFF. CDR3 DNA sequence: TGTGCCAGCAGCCCAACAGGGTTTTCAACCCGTGAAGCTTTCTTT.

V gene TRBV30 combines with J gene TRBJ2-7; 7 nucleotides align to TRBD2. V dropped 4 bases and J dropped 2; count of bases not matched to a gene: 11. The CDR3 is made up of 15 amino acids. Germline V gene data show CDR1 as GTSNPN and CDR2 as SVGIG (reference sequence). The CDR3, as DNA: TGTGCCTGGAAACCAATGAGCGGGATCACCTACGAGCAGTACTTC. Translation: CAWKPMSGITYEQYF.

The rearrangement links TRBV21-1 to TRBJ1-3; the table's TRBD1 call for D was not verified on the DNA. TRBV21-1 counts as a pseudogene. This CDR3 contains 17 residues. This CDR3 is CASSKVFVRGPGNTIYF. The CDR3 DNA follows: TGTGCCAGCAGCAAAGTATTTGTCAGGGGGCCAGGAAACACCATATATTTT.

This clone appeared once. The chain couples TRBV21-1 to TRBJ2-2. TRBV21-1 is a pseudogene segment. This CDR3 region has 15 residues. The CDR3 nucleotides are TGTGCCAGCAGCAAATCGGCAGTGTCCACCGGGGAGCTGTTTTTT. This sequence encodes CASSKSAVSTGELFF.

This clone was seen only once. V is TRBV4-1 and J is TRBJ2-7, with 11 bases fitting TRBD1. The CDR3 sequence is 16 residues long. The V segment lost 1 base and the J segment 1 base; nucleotides outside the gene matches: 3. Germline V gene sequence: CDR1 MGHRA, CDR2 YSYEKL. The CDR3 DNA reads as TGCGCCAGCAGCCAAGTTGGGACAGGGGGATCCTACGAGCAGTACTTC. Protein product: CASSQVGTGGSYEQYF.

V and J are TRBV4-1 and TRBJ2-5, with a possible D match to TRBD2 (5 bases). Germline loops: CDR1 MGHRA, CDR2 YSYEKL. V lost 0 bases, J lost 4 bases, and 9 bases lay in between. The CDR3 totals 14 residues. The DNA for the CDR3 is TGCGCCAGCAGCCAAGATGCGGAGGTAGAGACCCAGTACTTC. Translating gives CASSQDAEVETQYF.

The rearrangement joins TRBV7-8 to TRBJ1-1; D perhaps matches TRBD1 (5 bases). V dropped 1 base and J dropped 6 bases, with 18 bases sitting between them. The germline gives CDR1 SGHVS, CDR2 FQNEAQ. CDR3 length: 16 residues. In DNA form, the CDR3 reads TGTGCCAGCAGCTTAGGGCGGTTAGGGGAAGCCTCTGAAGCTTTCTTT. This encodes CASSLGRLGEASEAFF.

The chain employs TRBV14 and TRBJ1-2; TRBD1 matches 9 bases. CDR3 size: 16 residues. Germline V CDR1 and CDR2: SGHDN, FVKESK. The J segment lost 3 bases and the V segment lost 0 bases, leaving 5 bases of the junction unmatched. The CDR3 nucleotides are TGTGCCAGCAGCCAAGACCCCCGACAGGGGGACTATGGCTACACCTTC. This sequence encodes CASSQDPRQGDYGYTF.

DNA of the CDR3: TGTGCCAGCAGTCAAGCGTGGGGCGTAGCGATCAATGAGCAGTTCTTC. Protein: CASSQAWGVAINEQFF. The chain has TRBV7-9 and TRBJ2-1; D possibly matches TRBD1 or TRBD2 (5 bases each). The CDR3 has 16 amino acids. Trimming cost V 6 bases and J 6 bases, with 21 bases left between them. CDR1 and CDR2 from the germline V gene are SEHNR and FQNEAQ (reference sequence). Based on the CDR3 plus reference TRBV7-9 and TRBJ2-1, the full variable domain is DTGVSQNPRHKITKRGQNVTFRCDPISEHNRLYWYRQTLGQGPEFLTYFQNEAQLEKSRLLSDRFSAERPKGSFSTLEIQRTEQGDSAMYLCASSQAWGVAINEQFFGPGTRLTVL.

This clone was picked up one time. This CDR3 reads CSAWTESSYEQYF. Written as DNA, the CDR3 is TGCAGCGCGTGGACTGAGAGCTCCTACGAGCAGTACTTC. The genes are TRBV29-1 and TRBJ2-7; a weak D match, TRBD2 (5 bases). CDR3 length: 13 residues. V lost 7 bases and J lost 0, with 13 bases in between. The germline gives CDR1 SQVTM, CDR2 ANQGSEA.

This rearrangement joins TRBV27 to TRBJ2-1; D is perhaps TRBD1 or TRBD2 (5 bases each). Germline assignment: CDR1 MNHEY and CDR2 SMNVEV (reference sequence). CDR3 length: 13 amino acids. With 2 bases removed from V and 12 bases from J, the gap between germline ends came to 14 bases. This chain's CDR3 is CASSLGTTSGQFF. DNA of the CDR3: TGTGCCAGCAGTTTAGGGACCACTTCAGGGCAGTTCTTC.

The rearrangement uses TRBV27 and TRBJ2-7; a weak D match, TRBD1 (6 bases). Looked up from germline, CDR1 is MNHEY and CDR2 is SMNVEV (reference sequence). The CDR3 consists of 12 residues. V gave up 5 bases and J gave up 7 bases, with 12 bases separating them. The CDR3 DNA reads as TGTGCCAGCAGTGACACAGGGCTTGAGCAGTACTTC. Translating gives CASSDTGLEQYF.

The rearrangement joins TRBV5-1 to TRBJ1-2; a possible D gene is TRBD1 (6 bases). The CDR3 is made up of 13 amino acids. From germline, CDR1 is SGHRS and CDR2 YFSETQ. Trimming cost V 7 bases and J 4 bases, with 14 bases left between them. The DNA of the CDR3 is TGCGCCAGCGCCGAGGGGGACGGCTATGGCTACACCTTC. Translated: CASAEGDGYGYTF.

The table lists this clone with a count of one. This chain uses TRBV6-1 with TRBJ2-7; 10 nucleotides line up with TRBD1. Germline CDR1 is MNHNS and CDR2 is SASEGT. This CDR3 contains 15 residues. Trimming cost V 7 bases and J 5 bases; bases outside gene matches: 11. In DNA form, the CDR3 reads TGTGCCAGCATTTGGAGGACAGGGGGGCACCACGAGCAGTACTTC. Encoded protein: CASIWRTGGHHEQYF.

J is TRBJ2-1 and V is TRBV9, with D possibly matching TRBD1 (6 bases). The V gene lost 4 bases and the J gene lost 6 bases, with 14 bases spanning the gap. This CDR3 is 14 amino acids long. The V gene's germline CDR1 is SGDLS and CDR2 YYNGEE. For the CDR3, the DNA is TGTGCCAGCAGCCTAGGGACACGCAGCAATGAGCAGTTCTTC. Translating it yields CASSLGTRSNEQFF.

The gene calls are TRBV18 and TRBJ2-1, with no clear D. Germline CDR1 KGHSH, CDR2 LQKENI. The CDR3 loop spans 13 amino acids. V gave up 4 bases and J gave up 5 bases, with 9 bases separating them. The CDR3 loop reads CASSRATHNEQFF. The CDR3 region has the DNA TGTGCCAGCTCACGTGCCACCCACAATGAGCAGTTCTTC.

The chain carries TRBV9 and TRBJ1-2; D ambiguous. CDR1 is SGDLS and CDR2 is YYNGEE in the germline V gene. Deletions cut 2 bases from V and 8 bases from J, with 16 bases between. The CDR3 is 14 residues long. CDR3 residues: CASSVGGNEGGYTF. The CDR3 DNA follows: TGTGCCAGCAGCGTGGGAGGGAACGAAGGGGGCTACACCTTC.

This clone has only a few counts. The V gene is TRBV19, the J gene TRBJ1-5, with TRBD1 as a possible D gene (6 bases). Germline V gene sequence: CDR1 LNHDA, CDR2 SQIVND (reference sequence). The CDR3 is 14 amino acids. The V end was cut by 3 bases, the J end by 6 bases, with 12 bases between. This CDR3 reads CASSIWGGLQPQHF. CDR3 DNA: TGTGCCAGTAGTATTTGGGGGGGCCTTCAGCCCCAGCATTTT.

The chain joins TRBV2 to TRBJ2-7; no firm D call. The CDR3 length is 13 residues. The germline V and J ends were trimmed by 4 bases and 2 bases, with 9 bases remaining between them. Germline V lookup: CDR1 SNHLY, CDR2 FYNNEI. CDR3 nucleotide sequence: TGTGCCAGCAGTGGGGGTGGCCCCTACGAGCAGTACTTC. It translates to CASSGGGPYEQYF.

J is TRBJ1-2 and V is TRBV13, with a tentative D call TRBD1 (6 bases). The germline V and J ends were trimmed by 9 bases and 2 bases, with 13 bases remaining between them. The CDR3 has 13 residues. Per the germline V gene, CDR1 is PRHDT and CDR2 is FYEKMQ (reference sequence). The CDR3 nucleotides read TGTGCCAGTTCTGGACAGAACAACTATGGCTACACCTTC. Translation: CASSGQNNYGYTF.

The chain recombines TRBV19 with TRBJ1-1; D gene unclear. Trimming took 3 bases from V and 5 from J, leaving 10 bases between them. The V gene's germline CDR1 is LNHDA and CDR2 SQIVND (reference sequence). The CDR3 runs 13 residues. The DNA for the CDR3 is TGTGCCAGTAGTATTTCCGAAGGGACTGAAGCTTTCTTT. It codes for CASSISEGTEAFF.

The V and J genes are TRBV5-1 and TRBJ2-7, with a tentative D call TRBD2 (5 bases). CDR3 size: 13 residues. Germline V gene sequence: CDR1 SGHRS, CDR2 YFSETQ. The ends were cut back, 1 base at V and 3 bases at J, with 8 bases in the middle. CDR3 amino acids: CASSLSAGYEQYF. The CDR3 region has the DNA TGCGCCAGCAGCTTGTCGGCGGGCTACGAGCAGTACTTC. The variable domain in full, with the rest retrieved from reference TRBV5-1 and TRBJ2-7, is KAGVTQTPRYLIKTRGQQVTLSCSPISGHRSVSWYQQTPGQGLQFLFEYFSETQRNKGNFPGRFSGRQFSNSRSEMNVSTLELGDSALYLCASSLSAGYEQYFGPGTRLTVT.

The gene calls are TRBV6-5 and TRBJ2-2; maybe TRBD2 (5 bases). The CDR3 has 14 amino acids. With 4 bases removed from V and 5 bases from J, the gap between germline ends came to 11 bases. Per germline, CDR1 MNHEY and CDR2 SVGAGI. CDR3 in amino acids: CASSFTGETGELFF. The CDR3, as DNA: TGTGCCAGCAGTTTCACTGGGGAGACCGGGGAGCTGTTTTTT.

This rearrangement joins TRBV7-3 to TRBJ2-7; D not resolved. V lost 5 bases to trimming and J lost 3 bases, with 11 bases between them. The CDR3 loop spans 13 amino acids. Germline V gene sequence: CDR1 SGHTA, CDR2 FQGTGA. In DNA, the CDR3 is TGTGCCAGCAGCCCTGTGGGTGGCTACGAGCAGTACTTC. Protein sequence: CASSPVGGYEQYF.

The chain couples TRBV21-1 to TRBJ1-5; TRBD1, as called in the table, went unchecked against the DNA. TRBV21-1 is marked as a pseudogene. The length of the CDR3 is 17 residues. The CDR3 is CASSKAPVQVSNQPQHF. In DNA form, the CDR3 reads TGTGCCAGCAGCAAAGCCCCGGTCCAGGTAAGCAATCAGCCCCAGCATTTT.

V is TRBV10-2 and J is TRBJ2-1; TRBD1 matches at 9 bases. The germline V gene encodes CDR1 WSHSY and CDR2 SAAADI. The CDR3 is made up of 16 amino acids. V shed 7 bases, J shed 6 bases, and the junction held 13 bases outside the gene matches. CDR3 DNA: TGCGCCAGCACCGGATTGGGACAGGGAATATTCAATGAGCAGTTCTTC. Residues: CASTGLGQGIFNEQFF.

This chain joins TRBV10-2 and TRBJ2-5; no reliable D call. Trimming took 5 bases from V and 3 from J, leaving 7 bases between them. This CDR3 spans 12 amino acids. CDR1 and CDR2 (germline): WSHSY, SAAADI. The CDR3, as DNA: TGCGCCAGCAGTCTGACAAAAGAGACCCAGTACTTC. Translating gives CASSLTKETQYF.

The rearrangement joins TRBV19 to TRBJ2-2; 7 positions agree with TRBD2. Germline trimming cut 7 bases from V and 5 bases from J; bases unmatched to any gene: 4. CDR1 is LNHDA, CDR2 SQIVND, per germline (reference sequence). There are 13 residues in the CDR3. The CDR3 region is CASTGRRTGELFF. The CDR3 DNA follows: TGTGCCAGTACCGGGAGGAGGACCGGGGAGCTGTTTTTT.

The chain is built from TRBV27 and TRBJ2-3; D unclear. This CDR3 comprises 14 residues. The V gene lost 2 bases and the J gene lost 2 bases, with 8 bases spanning the gap. Germline CDR1 reads MNHEY; CDR2 reads SMNVEV (reference sequence). CDR3 nucleotide sequence: TGTGCCAGCAGTTTAAGTAATCCCACAGATACGCAGTATTTT. Translated, it gives CASSLSNPTDTQYF.

The V gene is TRBV6-4, the J gene TRBJ2-1, with TRBD2 matching 7 bases. This CDR3 has 18 amino acids. Germline-derived CDR1 and CDR2 are MRHNA and SNTAGT. V lost 0 bases to trimming and J lost 7 bases; unmatched junction nucleotides: 15. The CDR3 here is CASSDSHGAGVSGNEQFF. The CDR3 DNA reads TGTGCCAGCAGTGACTCACATGGGGCGGGAGTATCGGGAAATGAGCAGTTCTTC.